These 4 T cell receptor beta chains originate from one sample sequenced in a study of vaccination effects on CD4 cells after COVID-19. CD4+ T cells were isolated after less than 13 days of culture. TCRdb keeps only in-frame clones here, not all; method: immunoSEQ multiplex PCR. The sample records tens of thousands of clones, roughly 80% being singletons. No antigen has been identified for these receptors. Here the sequenced sample was CD4+ T cells from PBMCs cultured without peptide, taken before COVID-19 vaccination. Receptor source: a human donor who had a prior SARS-CoV-2 infection.

This chain uses TRBV7-9 with TRBJ1-3, with no clear D. The germline V and J ends were trimmed by 4 bases and 0 bases, with 10 bases remaining between them. This CDR3 spans 15 amino acids. Germline V CDR1 and CDR2: SEHNR, FQNEAQ (reference sequence). The CDR3 loop reads CASSSKGLSGNTIYF. CDR3 sequence (DNA): TGTGCCAGCAGCTCTAAGGGCCTCTCTGGAAACACCATATATTTT.

This chain's CDR3 is CASSLAGAYEQYF. Here the CDR3 DNA reads TGTGCCAGCAGCTTGGCAGGGGCATACGAGCAGTACTTC. This sequence joins TRBV7-3 and TRBJ2-7; a weak D match, TRBD1 (6 bases). The V end lost 3 bases, the J end lost 4 bases, and 10 bases lay between the germline ends. Germline-derived CDR1 and CDR2 are SGHTA and FQGTGA. The CDR3 extends over 13 amino acids.

Only a few counts were recorded for this clone. V gene TRBV18 combines with J gene TRBJ2-7, with TRBD1 identical over 7 bases. This CDR3 contains 14 residues. From germline, CDR1 is KGHSH and CDR2 LQKENI. J was trimmed by 2 bases and V by 5 bases; bases with no gene match: 6. CDR3 sequence (DNA): TGTGCCAGCTCAGGCCGGGACAGCACCTACGAGCAGTACTTC. Translating gives CASSGRDSTYEQYF.

The rearrangement joins TRBV19 to TRBJ2-7; tentatively, D is TRBD1 (5 bases). The length of the CDR3 is 15 residues. The V end was cut by 3 bases, the J end by 2 bases, with 14 bases between. The germline V gene has CDR1 LNHDA and CDR2 SQIVND (reference sequence). This chain's CDR3 is CASSMLSTVPYEQYF. As DNA, the CDR3 is TGTGCCAGTAGTATGCTCTCGACAGTTCCCTACGAGCAGTACTTC.